A selection of T cell receptor beta chains follows, all from one sample in a study of response to subunit inactivated influenza vaccine. TCRdb used MiXCR to reprocess the RT-PCR reads, holding one entry per CDR3 protein. Of over 150,000 distinct CDR3 sequences in the sample, around 10% were seen once. Sequencing was performed on CD8+ T cells sorted from PBMCs, taken around 25 months after vaccination. These receptors came from a man between 50 and 70 years old who received an inactivated influenza vaccine. CDR3s include the opening cysteine and the closing phenylalanine or tryptophan. D genes are given only for firm matches. Rows give clone size only sometimes, using once, few, many, or a class for an expanded clone.

j_gene,v_gene,abundance,d_gene,CDR3nt,CDR3aa
TRBJ2-7,TRBV21-1,-,-,TGTGCCAGCAGCAAAGATGGTCAGTACGAGCAGTACTTC,CASSKDGQYEQYF
TRBJ2-1,TRBV5-6,few,TRBD2,TGTGCCAGCAGTGGCTGGGAGGGGTCCTACAATGAGCAGTTCTTC,CASSGWEGSYNEQFF
TRBJ2-7,TRBV25-1,many,TRBD1,TGTGCCAGCAGTGATGTAAGGACAGGGGGCGCAAGGGGTCTCGAGCAGTACTTC,CASSDVRTGGARGLEQYF
TRBJ2-2,TRBV15,many,-,TGTGCCACCAGCAGAGAAAGGTATCCGAACACCGGGGAGCTGTTTTTT,CATSRERYPNTGELFF
TRBJ2-1,TRBV9,-,TRBD1,TGTGCCAGCAGCGCGACAGGGGACGATGAGCAGTTCTTC,CASSATGDDEQFF
TRBJ2-3,TRBV6-2/TRBV6-3,-,-,TGTGCCAGCAGTTACGCGGACGGCGCCACAGATACGCAGTATTTT,CASSYADGATDTQYF
TRBJ2-5,TRBV28,-,TRBD1,TGTGCCAGCAGTGGGGGACAGGGGGCGAGCGAGACCCAGTACTTC,CASSGGQGASETQYF
TRBJ1-1,TRBV2,once,-,TGTGCCAGCATGACGTACACTGAAGCTTTCTTT,CASMTYTEAFF
TRBJ2-7,TRBV12-3/TRBV12-4,-,TRBD1,TGTGCCAGCGGACTCCGGGACAGGGTTTACTACGAGCAGTACTTC,CASGLRDRVYYEQYF
TRBJ2-7,TRBV5-6,many,TRBD2,TGTGCCAGCAGCCTTAGCGGGGAGGGATACTACGAGCAGTACTTC,CASSLSGEGYYEQYF
TRBJ2-7,TRBV7-9,few,-,TGTGCCAGCAGCCTAGGGGGGGTGGTTGACTACGAGCAGTACTTC,CASSLGGVVDYEQYF
TRBJ2-1,TRBV27,-,TRBD2,TGTGCCAGCAGTCCGAGGACTAGCGGGATGAGAGTCAATGAGCAGTTCTTC,CASSPRTSGMRVNEQFF
TRBJ2-1,TRBV10-3,many,TRBD1,TGTGCCATCAGTGAGGTGGGGCCGGGACAGGCCTTTGGGGATGAGCAGTTCTTC,CAISEVGPGQAFGDEQFF
TRBJ1-1,TRBV28,-,-,TGTGCCAGCAGGGGGGTCCTAGAGAACACTGAAGCTTTCTTT,CASRGVLENTEAFF
TRBJ2-2,TRBV7-2,-,-,TGTGCCAGCAGCTTAGTTGAGACCGGGGAGCTGTTTTTT,CASSLVETGELFF
TRBJ2-2,TRBV5-1,few,TRBD1,TGCGCCAGCAGCTTGGCCACGGGCAGGGGGCATGGCGGGGAGCTGTTTTTT,CASSLATGRGHGGELFF
TRBJ2-1,TRBV7-8,-,TRBD2,TGTGCCAGCAGCTTTGGCGGGAGAGGCTACAATGAGCAGTTCTTC,CASSFGGRGYNEQFF
TRBJ2-7,TRBV11-2,few,-,TGTGCCAGCAGCTTAAGCAGGGTCCACGAGCAGTACTTC,CASSLSRVHEQYF
TRBJ2-7,TRBV27,-,-,TGTGCCAGCAGTATGTTTGTTATGGGGCCCTCCTACGAGCAGTACTTC,CASSMFVMGPSYEQYF
TRBJ2-4,TRBV4-3,few,TRBD1,TGCGCCAGCAGCCAGGCACCCGGGACAGGGAACATTCAGTACTTC,CASSQAPGTGNIQYF
TRBJ2-7,TRBV5-1,-,-,TGCGCCAGCAGCTTGGCGGCGTGGGGATCCTACGAGCAGTACTTC,CASSLAAWGSYEQYF
TRBJ2-1,TRBV27,-,-,TGTGCCAGCAGTTTAGGGGACACAGGTTACAATGAGCAGTTCTTC,CASSLGDTGYNEQFF
TRBJ2-7,TRBV28,many,TRBD2,TGTGCCAGCAAGCTCCGGGACTATTCCTACGAGCAGTACTTC,CASKLRDYSYEQYF
TRBJ1-1,TRBV5-1,-,-,TGCGCCAGCAGCATAAACAACAGGGTAAGAACTGAAGCTTTCTTT,CASSINNRVRTEAFF
TRBJ2-3,TRBV4-1,-,-,TGCGCCAGCAGCCACGTGCTATTTGATGGCACAGATACGCAGTATTTT,CASSHVLFDGTDTQYF
TRBJ2-1,TRBV3-1,many,-,TGTGCCAGCAGCCGATCATACAATGAGCAGTTCTTC,CASSRSYNEQFF
TRBJ2-5,TRBV5-1,-,-,TGCGCCAGCAGCCTCGACCAGCAAGAGACCCAGTACTTC,CASSLDQQETQYF
TRBJ2-1,TRBV20-1,few,-,TGCAGTGCTAGAGCTTGGCCCCCCTCCTACAATGAGCAGTTCTTC,CSARAWPPSYNEQFF
TRBJ2-5,TRBV9,-,TRBD2,TGTGCCAGCAGCGCCAGCGGGGGGAGTCAAGAGACCCAGTACTTC,CASSASGGSQETQYF
TRBJ1-2,TRBV11-2,-,-,TGTGCCAGCAGCTCCGACAGTGGCTACACCTTC,CASSSDSGYTF
TRBJ1-3,TRBV20-1,-,TRBD1,TGCAGTGCTCCAAATTCACAGGGGGCGCCGGGAAACACCATATATTTT,CSAPNSQGAPGNTIYF